This T cell receptor beta chain was sequenced in a study of blood T cells in healthy people across ages. Whole-study findings and limits: Diversity estimated from one million T cells was considered an underestimate. Per-million-T-cell TCR beta diversity fell roughly linearly with age.

A note on this clonotype: Its antigen remains unknown.

A second PCR of about 6 to 11 cycles used a sample-barcoded 5' primer and a J-beta primer mix. TCRdb reprocessed the 5' RACE reads with MiXCR, giving one entry per CDR3 protein. This table has some 900,000 distinct CDR3 sequences, 25% to 35% appearing once. V was pared by 0 bases and J by 11 bases, with 20 bases between. The CDR3 has 16 amino acids. The germline V gene encodes CDR1 LGHDT and CDR2 YNNKEL (reference sequence). V gene TRBV3-1 combines with J gene TRBJ2-1, with D tentatively TRBD1 (5 bases). Sequenced: blood. The origin of this receptor is a woman aged 80 or over in good health. CDR3 residues: CASSQDEGALRNKQFF. In nucleotides, the CDR3 is TGTGCCAGCAGCCAAGATGAAGGGGCACTTCGGAATAAGCAGTTCTTC.